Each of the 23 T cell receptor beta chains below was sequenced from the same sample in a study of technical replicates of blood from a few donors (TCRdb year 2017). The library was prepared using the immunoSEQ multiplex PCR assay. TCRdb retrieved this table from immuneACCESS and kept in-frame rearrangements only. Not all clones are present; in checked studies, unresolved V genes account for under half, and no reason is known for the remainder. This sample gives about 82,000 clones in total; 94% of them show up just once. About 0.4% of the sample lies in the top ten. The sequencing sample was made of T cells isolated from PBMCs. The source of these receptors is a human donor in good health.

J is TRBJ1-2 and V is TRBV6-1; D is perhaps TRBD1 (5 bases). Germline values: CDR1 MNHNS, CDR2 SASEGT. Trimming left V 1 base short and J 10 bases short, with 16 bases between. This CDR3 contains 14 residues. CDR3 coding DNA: TGTGCCAGCAGTGAAGAAAGTTCGGACATCTCCTACACCTTC. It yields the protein CASSEESSDISYTF.

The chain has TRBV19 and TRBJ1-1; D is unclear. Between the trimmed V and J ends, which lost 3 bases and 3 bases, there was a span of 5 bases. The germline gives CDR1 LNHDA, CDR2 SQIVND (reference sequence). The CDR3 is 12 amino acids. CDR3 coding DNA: TGTGCCAGTAGTATGCGGCACACTGAAGCTTTCTTT. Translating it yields CASSMRHTEAFF.

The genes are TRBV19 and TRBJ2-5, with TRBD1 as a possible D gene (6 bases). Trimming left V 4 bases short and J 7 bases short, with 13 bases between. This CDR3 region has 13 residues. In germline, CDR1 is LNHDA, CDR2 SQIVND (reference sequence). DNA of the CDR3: TGTGCCAGTAGTAGTACAGGGTGGGGGACCCAGTACTTC. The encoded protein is CASSSTGWGTQYF. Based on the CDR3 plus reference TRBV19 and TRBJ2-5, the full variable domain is DGGITQSPKYLFRKEGQNVTLSCEQNLNHDAMYWYRQDPGQGLRLIYYSQIVNDFQKGDIAEGYSVSREKKESFPLTVTSAQKNPTAFYLCASSSTGWGTQYFGPGTRLLVL.

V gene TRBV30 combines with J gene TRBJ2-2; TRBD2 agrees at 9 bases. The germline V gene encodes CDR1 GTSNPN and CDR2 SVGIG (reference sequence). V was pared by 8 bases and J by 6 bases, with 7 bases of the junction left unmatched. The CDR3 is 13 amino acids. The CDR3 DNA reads TGTGCCGGTAGCGGGAGTAAAGCCGGGGAGCTGTTTTTT. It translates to CAGSGSKAGELFF.

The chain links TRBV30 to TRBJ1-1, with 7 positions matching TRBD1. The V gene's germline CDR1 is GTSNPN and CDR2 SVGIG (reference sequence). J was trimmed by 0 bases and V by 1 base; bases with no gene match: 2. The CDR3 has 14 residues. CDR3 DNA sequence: TGTGCCTGGAGTGACGACAGGGTGAACACTGAAGCTTTCTTT. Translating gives CAWSDDRVNTEAFF.

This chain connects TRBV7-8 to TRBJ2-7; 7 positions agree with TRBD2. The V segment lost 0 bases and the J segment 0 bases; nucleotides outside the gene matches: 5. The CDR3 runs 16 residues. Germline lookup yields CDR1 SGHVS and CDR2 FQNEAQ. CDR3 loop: CASSLAGRGSSYEQYF. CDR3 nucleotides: TGTGCCAGCAGCTTAGCCGGGCGGGGGTCCTCCTACGAGCAGTACTTC.

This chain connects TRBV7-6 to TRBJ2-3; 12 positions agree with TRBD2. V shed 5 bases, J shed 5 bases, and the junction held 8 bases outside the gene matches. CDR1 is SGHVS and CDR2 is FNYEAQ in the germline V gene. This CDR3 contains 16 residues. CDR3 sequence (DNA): TGTGCCAGCAGCCCCCGACTAGCGGGAGCGAAAGATACGCAGTATTTT. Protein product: CASSPRLAGAKDTQYF.

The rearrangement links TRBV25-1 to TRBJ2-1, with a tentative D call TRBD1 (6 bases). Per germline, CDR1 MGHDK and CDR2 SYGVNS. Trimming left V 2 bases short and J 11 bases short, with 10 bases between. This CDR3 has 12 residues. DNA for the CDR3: TGTGCCAGCAGTGAACCCGACAGGCAGCAGTTCTTC. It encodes CASSEPDRQQFF.

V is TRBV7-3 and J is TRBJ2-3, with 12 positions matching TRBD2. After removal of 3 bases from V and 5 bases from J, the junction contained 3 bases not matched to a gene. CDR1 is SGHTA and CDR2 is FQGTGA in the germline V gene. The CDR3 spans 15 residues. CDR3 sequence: CASSFLGLAGDTQYF. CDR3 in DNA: TGTGCCAGCAGCTTCTTGGGACTAGCGGGAGATACGCAGTATTTT.

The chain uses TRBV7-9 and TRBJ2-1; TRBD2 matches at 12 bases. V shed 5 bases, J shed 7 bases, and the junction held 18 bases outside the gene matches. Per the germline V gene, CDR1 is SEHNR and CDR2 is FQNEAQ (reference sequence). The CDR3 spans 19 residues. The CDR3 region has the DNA TGTGCCAGCAGCCCTTTCTTCCTAGCGGGAGGGCATAACGTGAATGAGCAGTTCTTC. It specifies CASSPFFLAGGHNVNEQFF.

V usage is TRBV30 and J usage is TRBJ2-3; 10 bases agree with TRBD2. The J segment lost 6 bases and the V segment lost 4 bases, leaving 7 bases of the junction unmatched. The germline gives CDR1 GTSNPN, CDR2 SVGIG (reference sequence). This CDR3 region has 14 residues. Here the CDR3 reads CAWTSSGSMDTQYF. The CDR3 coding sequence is TGTGCCTGGACCTCTAGCGGGAGCATGGATACGCAGTATTTT.

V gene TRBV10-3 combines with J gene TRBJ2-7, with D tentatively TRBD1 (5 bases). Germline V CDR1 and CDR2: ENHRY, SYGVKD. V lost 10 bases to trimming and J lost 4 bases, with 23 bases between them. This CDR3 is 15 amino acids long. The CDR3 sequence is CATQGSWLGEYEQYF. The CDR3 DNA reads TGTGCCACTCAGGGTTCTTGGCTGGGCGAATACGAGCAGTACTTC.

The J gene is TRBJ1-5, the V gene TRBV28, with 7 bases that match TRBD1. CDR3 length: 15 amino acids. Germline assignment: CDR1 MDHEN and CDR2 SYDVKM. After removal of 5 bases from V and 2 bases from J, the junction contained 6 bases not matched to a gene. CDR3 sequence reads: CASSRTGRGNQPQHF. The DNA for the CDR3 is TGTGCCAGCAGTCGGACAGGAAGGGGCAATCAGCCCCAGCATTTT.

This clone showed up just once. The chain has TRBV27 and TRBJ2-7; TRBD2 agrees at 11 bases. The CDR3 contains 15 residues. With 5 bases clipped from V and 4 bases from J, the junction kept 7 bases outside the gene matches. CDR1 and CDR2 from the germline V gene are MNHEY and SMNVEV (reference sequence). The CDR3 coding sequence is TGTGCCAGCAGTCACGGGGGACTAGCGGTTTACGAGCAGTACTTC. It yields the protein CASSHGGLAVYEQYF.

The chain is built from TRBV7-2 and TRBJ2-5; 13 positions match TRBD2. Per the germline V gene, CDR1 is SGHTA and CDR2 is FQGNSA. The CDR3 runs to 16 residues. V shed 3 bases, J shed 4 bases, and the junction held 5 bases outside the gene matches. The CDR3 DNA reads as TGTGCCAGCAGCTTGTGGACTAGCGGGAGACGAGAGACCCAGTACTTC. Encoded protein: CASSLWTSGRRETQYF. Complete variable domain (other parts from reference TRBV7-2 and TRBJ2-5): GAGVSQSPSNKVTEKGKDVELRCDPISGHTALYWYRQSLGQGLEFLIYFQGNSAPDKSGLPSDRFSAERTGGSVSTLTIQRTQQEDSAVYLCASSLWTSGRRETQYFGPGTRLLVL.

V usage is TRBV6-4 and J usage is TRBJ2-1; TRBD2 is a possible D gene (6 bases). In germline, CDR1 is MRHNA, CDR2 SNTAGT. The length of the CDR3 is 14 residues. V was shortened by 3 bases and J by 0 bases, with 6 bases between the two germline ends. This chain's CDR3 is CASSEEGSYNEQFF. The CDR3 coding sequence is TGTGCCAGCAGTGAGGAGGGCTCCTACAATGAGCAGTTCTTC.

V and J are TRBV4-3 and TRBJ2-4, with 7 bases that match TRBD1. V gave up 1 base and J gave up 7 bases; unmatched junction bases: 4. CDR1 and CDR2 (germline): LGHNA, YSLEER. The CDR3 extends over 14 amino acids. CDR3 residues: CASSQADRRNIQYF. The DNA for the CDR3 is TGCGCCAGCAGCCAAGCGGACAGGAGGAACATTCAGTACTTC.

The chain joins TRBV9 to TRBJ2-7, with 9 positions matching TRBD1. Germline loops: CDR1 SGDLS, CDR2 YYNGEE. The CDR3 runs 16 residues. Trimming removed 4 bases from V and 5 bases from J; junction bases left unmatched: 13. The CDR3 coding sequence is TGTGCCAGCAGCCCGAGTGCCGGGACAGGGTACCACGAGCAGTACTTC. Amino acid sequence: CASSPSAGTGYHEQYF.

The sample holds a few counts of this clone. The CDR3 DNA reads TGTGCCAGTAGCGAGCCCGGAGGGCTTAACTATGGCTACACCTTC. This sequence encodes CASSEPGGLNYGYTF. The chain links TRBV19 to TRBJ1-2; the D is unclear. CDR1 LNHDA and CDR2 SQIVND come from the germline V gene (reference sequence). This CDR3 is 15 amino acids long. V was pared by 6 bases and J by 1 base, with 15 bases between.

The CDR3 region is CASSPIQQGAGANVLTF. The DNA of the CDR3 is TGTGCCAGTAGTCCGATTCAACAGGGGGCTGGGGCCAACGTCCTGACTTTC. This chain connects TRBV19 to TRBJ2-6; 8 bases agree with TRBD1. This CDR3 comprises 17 residues. Unmatched junction bases numbered 8, after V lost 5 bases and J lost 2 bases. Germline CDR1 and CDR2: LNHDA and SQIVND (reference sequence). The full variable domain, completed using reference TRBV19 and TRBJ2-6, is DGGITQSPKYLFRKEGQNVTLSCEQNLNHDAMYWYRQDPGQGLRLIYYSQIVNDFQKGDIAEGYSVSREKKESFPLTVTSAQKNPTAFYLCASSPIQQGAGANVLTFGAGSRLTVL.

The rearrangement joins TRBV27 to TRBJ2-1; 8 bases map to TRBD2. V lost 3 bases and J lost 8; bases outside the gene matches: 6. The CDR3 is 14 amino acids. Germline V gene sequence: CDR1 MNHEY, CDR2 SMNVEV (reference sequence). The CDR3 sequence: CASSFGTRQHEQFF. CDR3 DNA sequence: TGTGCCAGCAGTTTCGGGACTAGGCAACATGAGCAGTTCTTC.

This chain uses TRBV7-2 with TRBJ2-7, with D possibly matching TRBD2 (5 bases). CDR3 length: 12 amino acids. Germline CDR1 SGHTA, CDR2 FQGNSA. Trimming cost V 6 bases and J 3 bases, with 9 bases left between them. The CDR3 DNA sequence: TGTGCCAGCAGTTACAGCGGCTACGAGCAGTACTTC. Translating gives CASSYSGYEQYF.

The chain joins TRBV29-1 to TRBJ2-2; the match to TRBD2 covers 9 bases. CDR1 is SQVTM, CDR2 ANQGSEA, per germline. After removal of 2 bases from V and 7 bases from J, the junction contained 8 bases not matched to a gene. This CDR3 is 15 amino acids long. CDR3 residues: CSVETAGGLIGELFF. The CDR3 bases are TGCAGCGTTGAAACGGCGGGAGGGCTTATCGGGGAGCTGTTTTTT.